A selection of T cell receptor beta chains follows, all from one sample in a study of OX40 agonist ivuxolimab in advanced cancers. The method was immunoSEQ multiplex PCR; TCRdb's version includes in-frame clones alone and lacks a portion of them. The repertoire holds approximately 45,000 clones, with around 86% as singletons. The starting material was CD4+ or CD8+ T cells sorted from blood, obtained in a trial of the OX40 agonist ivuxolimab. Source of these receptors: an adult with an advanced solid tumor such as melanoma, head and neck, liver or kidney cancer. The CDR3 runs from the conserved cysteine through the conserved F or W. A D gene is named only where the DNA matches it firmly. Clone size is given for some rows only: seen once, a few or many times, or a class if the clone is expanded.

>TRBJ1-1|-|TRBD1|TRBV11-2
TGTGCCAGCAGCGGAGACAGGGACACTGAAGCTTTCTTT
CASSGDRDTEAFF
>TRBJ1-4|-|-|TRBV5-6
TGTGCCAGCAGCTTGGATAGGGCAGAAAAGATGAATGAAAAACTGTTTTTT
CASSLDRAEKMNEKLFF
>TRBJ2-3|-|TRBD2|TRBV4-3
TGCGCCAGCTCTACGGGGGGGGATAGCACAGATACGCAGTATTTT
CASSTGGDSTDTQYF
>TRBJ2-3|few|-|TRBV11-2
TGTGCCAGCAGTTACAGGGGGGGCGCATCAGATACGCAGTATTTT
CASSYRGGASDTQYF
>TRBJ1-3|once|-|TRBV28
TGTGCCAGCAGTTTAAAGATTTCTGGAAACACCATATATTTT
CASSLKISGNTIYF
>TRBJ2-1|-|-|TRBV29-1
TGCAGCGTTGATGTCAATGAGCAGTTCTTC
CSVDVNEQFF
>TRBJ1-2|-|-|TRBV5-6
TGTGCCAGCAGCTTGGGATGGGGAAACAACTATGGCTACACCTTC
CASSLGWGNNYGYTF
>TRBJ2-5|-|-|TRBV4-1
TGCGCCAGCAGTCGATCAGGGGTAGAGACCCAGTACTTC
CASSRSGVETQYF
>TRBJ2-1|-|TRBD1|TRBV5-1
TGCGCCAGACAAAATACTTCCGGGACAGAGACCTACAATGAGCAGTTCTTC
CARQNTSGTETYNEQFF
>TRBJ2-7|-|TRBD1|TRBV7-3
TGTGCCAGCAGCTTAGCACCAGGGGGCGTCTACGAGCAGTACTTC
CASSLAPGGVYEQYF
>TRBJ1-2|medium-sized|-|TRBV4-1
TGCGCCAGCAGCCAAGATAGATCCCTGCTGGGTGGCTACACCTTC
CASSQDRSLLGGYTF
>TRBJ2-1|few|TRBD2|TRBV4-3
TGCGCCAGCAGCCAAGATGTCGACGGGAGGCACCACAATGAGCAGTTCTTC
CASSQDVDGRHHNEQFF
>TRBJ1-1|-|TRBD1|TRBV11-2
TGTGCCAGCAGCTTAGGGCCAGGGGGTTTGGCTGAAGCTTTCTTT
CASSLGPGGLAEAFF
>TRBJ1-1|-|-|TRBV7-2
TGTGCCAGCATCCCCCCGGGTCTGGGAACTGAAGCTTTCTTT
CASIPPGLGTEAFF
>TRBJ1-1|-|TRBD1|TRBV19
TGTGCCAGTAGTTCCAGAACAGGGGGCGAATCTGAAGCTTTCTTT
CASSSRTGGESEAFF
>TRBJ2-1|-|TRBD2|TRBV18
TGTGCCAGCTCACCACCGGGACTAGCTTATGGCAATGAGCAGTTCTTC
CASSPPGLAYGNEQFF
>TRBJ2-7|-|-|TRBV6-1
TGTGCCAGCAGTGAAAGTCTGGGGACTCCCGACGAGCAGTACTTC
CASSESLGTPDEQYF
>TRBJ2-1|-|TRBD2|TRBV7-2
TGTGCCAGCAGCTTATGGTATAGCGGGAGGAATGAGCAGTTCTTC
CASSLWYSGRNEQFF
>TRBJ1-2|-|-|TRBV27
TGTGCCAGCCGGGGCGGGGGCGCGGGTTATGGCTACACCTTC
CASRGGGAGYGYTF